This T cell receptor (beta chain) was profiled in a study of T cells in Graves' hyperthyroidism and ophthalmopathy. On this clonotype: One junction end does not reproduce the germline sequence, and a read error may be involved.

Researchers amplified the TCR beta CDR3 regions from RNA transcripts. TCR CDR3 underwent first-round RT-PCR with the HTBI primer set. TCRdb re-derived calls from the multiplex PCR reads in MiXCR, one entry per CDR3 protein. The table lists fewer than 350,000 distinct CDR3 sequences, around a fifth of them singletons. This CDR3 spans 15 amino acids. Sequences were obtained from blood. The chain carries TRBV12-3 or TRBV12-4 and TRBJ1-2; no definite D call. The clonotype comes from a man in his fifties or sixties with Graves' ophthalmopathy. This CDR3 is CASNFEAGSNYGFTF. Here the CDR3 DNA reads TGTGCCAGCAACTTTGAGGCGGGGTCGAACTATGGCTTCACCTTC.